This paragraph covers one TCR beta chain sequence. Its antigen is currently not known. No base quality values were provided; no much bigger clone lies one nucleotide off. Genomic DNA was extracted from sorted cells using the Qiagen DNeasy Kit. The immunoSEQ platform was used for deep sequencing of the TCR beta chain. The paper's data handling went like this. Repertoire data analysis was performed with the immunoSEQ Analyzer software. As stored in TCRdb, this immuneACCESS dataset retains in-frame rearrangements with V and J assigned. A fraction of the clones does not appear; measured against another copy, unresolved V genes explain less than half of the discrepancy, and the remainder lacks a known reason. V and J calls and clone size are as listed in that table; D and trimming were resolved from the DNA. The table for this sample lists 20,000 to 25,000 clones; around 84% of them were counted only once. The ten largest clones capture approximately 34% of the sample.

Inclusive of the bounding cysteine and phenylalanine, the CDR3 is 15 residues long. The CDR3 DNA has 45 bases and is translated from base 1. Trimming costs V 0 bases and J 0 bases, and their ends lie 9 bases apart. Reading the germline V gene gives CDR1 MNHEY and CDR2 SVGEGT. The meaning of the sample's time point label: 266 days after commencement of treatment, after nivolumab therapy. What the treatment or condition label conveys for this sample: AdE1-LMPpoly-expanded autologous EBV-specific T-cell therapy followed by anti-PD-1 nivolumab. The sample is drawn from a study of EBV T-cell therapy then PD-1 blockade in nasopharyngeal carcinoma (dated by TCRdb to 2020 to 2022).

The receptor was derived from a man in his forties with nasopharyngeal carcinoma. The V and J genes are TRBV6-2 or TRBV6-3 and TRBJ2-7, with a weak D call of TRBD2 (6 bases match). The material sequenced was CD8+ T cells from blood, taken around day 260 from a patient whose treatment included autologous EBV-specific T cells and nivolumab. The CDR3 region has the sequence CASSYSGGASYEQYF. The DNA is TGTGCCAGCAGTTACTCCGGCGGGGCCTCCTACGAGCAGTACTTC.